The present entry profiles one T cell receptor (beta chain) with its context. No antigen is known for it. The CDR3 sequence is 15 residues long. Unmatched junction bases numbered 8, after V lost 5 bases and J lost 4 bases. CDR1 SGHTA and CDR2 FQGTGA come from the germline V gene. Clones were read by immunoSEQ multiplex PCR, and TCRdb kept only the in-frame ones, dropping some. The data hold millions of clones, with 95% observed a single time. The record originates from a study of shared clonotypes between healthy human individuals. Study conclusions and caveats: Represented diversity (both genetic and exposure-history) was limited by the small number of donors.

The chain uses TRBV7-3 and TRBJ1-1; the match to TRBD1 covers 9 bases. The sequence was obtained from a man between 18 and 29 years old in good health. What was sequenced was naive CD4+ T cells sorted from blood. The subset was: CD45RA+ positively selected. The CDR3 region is CASSLQQGAFTEAFF. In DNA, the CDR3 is TGTGCCAGCAGCCTCCAACAGGGGGCTTTCACTGAAGCTTTCTTT.